This paragraph covers one TCR beta chain sequence. Its antigen is still unknown. In the same sample, other DNA sequences code for this CDR3. Terminally differentiated effector memory CD45RA+ cells were excluded from the naive CD8 cells, which were CD45RO-negative and positively selected for CCR7. Caucasian adults residing in Nashville, Tennessee made up all the donors. For every subset, genomic DNA was evenly distributed across several immunoSEQ plates. Produced via immunoSEQ multiplex PCR; TCRdb's table is partial and in-frame only. The table shows hundreds of thousands of clones, with around 96% occurring only once. These data are taken from a study of shared clonotypes between healthy human individuals. Study outcomes and limitations: About 4.5% of naive CD4 clonotypes were common to several donors.

Sequencing input: naive CD8+ T cells sorted from blood. The receptor's source is a woman in her thirties in good health.

CDR3 region: CASSLGLGYEQYF. CDR3 nucleotide sequence: TGTGCCAGCAGCTTGGGGCTAGGTTACGAGCAGTACTTC. The chain uses TRBV5-4 and TRBJ2-7; no definite D call. From germline, CDR1 is SGHNT and CDR2 YYREEE (reference sequence). Trimming removed 0 bases at V and 4 bases at J, with 8 bases between. The length of the CDR3 is 13 residues.